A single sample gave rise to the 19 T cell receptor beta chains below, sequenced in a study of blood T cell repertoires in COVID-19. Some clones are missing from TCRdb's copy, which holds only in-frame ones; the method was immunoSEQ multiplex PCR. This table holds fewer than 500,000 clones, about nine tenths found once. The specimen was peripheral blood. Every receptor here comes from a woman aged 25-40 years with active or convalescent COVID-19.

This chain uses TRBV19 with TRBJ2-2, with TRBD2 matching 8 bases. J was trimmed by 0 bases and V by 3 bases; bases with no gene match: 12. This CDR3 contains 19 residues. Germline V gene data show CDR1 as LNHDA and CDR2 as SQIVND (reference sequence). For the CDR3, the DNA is TGTGCCAGTAGTATGGAGGCAGTTGGACTAGCTACGAACACCGGGGAGCTGTTTTTT. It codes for CASSMEAVGLATNTGELFF.

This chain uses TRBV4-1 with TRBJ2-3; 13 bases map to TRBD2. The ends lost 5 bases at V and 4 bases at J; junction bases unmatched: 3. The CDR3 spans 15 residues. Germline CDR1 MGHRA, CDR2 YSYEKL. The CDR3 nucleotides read TGCGCCAGCAGCTTACTAGCGGGAGGGGCAGATACGCAGTATTTT. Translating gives CASSLLAGGADTQYF.

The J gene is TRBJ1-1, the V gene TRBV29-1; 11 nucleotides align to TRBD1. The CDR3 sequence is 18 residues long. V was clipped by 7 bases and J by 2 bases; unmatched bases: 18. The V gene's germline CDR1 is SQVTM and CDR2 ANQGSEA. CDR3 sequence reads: CSASRTGGAGRTNTEAFF. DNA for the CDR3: TGCAGCGCTTCCAGGACAGGGGGCGCAGGGAGGACTAACACTGAAGCTTTCTTT. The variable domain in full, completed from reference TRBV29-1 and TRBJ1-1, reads SAVISQKPSRDICQRGTSLTIQCQVDSQVTMMFWYRQQPGQSLTLIATANQGSEATYESGFVIDKFPISRPNLTFSTLTVSNMSPEDSSIYLCSASRTGGAGRTNTEAFFGQGTRLTVV.

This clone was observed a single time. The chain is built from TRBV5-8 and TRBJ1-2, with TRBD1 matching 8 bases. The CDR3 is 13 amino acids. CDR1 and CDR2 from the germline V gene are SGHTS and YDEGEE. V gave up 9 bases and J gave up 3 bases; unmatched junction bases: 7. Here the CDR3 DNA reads TGTGCCACAACGGACAGGGCGGACTATGGCTACACCTTC. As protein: CATTDRADYGYTF.

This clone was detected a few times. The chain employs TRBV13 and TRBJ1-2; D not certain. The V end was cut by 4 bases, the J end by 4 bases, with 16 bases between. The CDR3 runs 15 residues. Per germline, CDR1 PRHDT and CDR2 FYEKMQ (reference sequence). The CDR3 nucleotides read TGTGCCAGCAGCTCCCGGGGTTCGGTACCCTATGGCTACACCTTC. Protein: CASSSRGSVPYGYTF.

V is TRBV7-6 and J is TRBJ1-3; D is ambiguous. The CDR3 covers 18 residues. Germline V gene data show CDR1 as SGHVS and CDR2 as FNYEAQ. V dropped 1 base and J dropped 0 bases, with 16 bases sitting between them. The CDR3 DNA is TGTGCCAGCAGCTTAGAGGCTGGCGGCCAGCGCTCTGGAAACACCATATATTTT. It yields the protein CASSLEAGGQRSGNTIYF.

Here the CDR3 DNA reads TGTGCCAGCAGCTTTAGACTAGCGGGAGTAGCAGATACGCAGTATTTT. It yields the protein CASSFRLAGVADTQYF. This rearrangement joins TRBV5-6 to TRBJ2-3; 12 bases are shared with TRBD2. Germline CDR1 is SGHDT and CDR2 is YYEEEE. Trimming cost V 2 bases and J 4 bases; bases outside gene matches: 5. This CDR3 contains 16 residues.

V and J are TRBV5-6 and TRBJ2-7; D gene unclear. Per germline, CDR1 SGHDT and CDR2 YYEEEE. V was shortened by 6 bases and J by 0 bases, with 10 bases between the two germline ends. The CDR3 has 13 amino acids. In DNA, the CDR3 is TGTGCCAGCACCACATATCTCTCCTACGAGCAGTACTTC. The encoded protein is CASTTYLSYEQYF.

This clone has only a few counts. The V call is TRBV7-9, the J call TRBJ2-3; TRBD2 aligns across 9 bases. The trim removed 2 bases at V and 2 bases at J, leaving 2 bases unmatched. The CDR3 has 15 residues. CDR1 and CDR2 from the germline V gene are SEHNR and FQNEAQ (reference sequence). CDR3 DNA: TGTGCCAGCAGCTTACGCGGGAGGGCCACAGATACGCAGTATTTT. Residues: CASSLRGRATDTQYF.

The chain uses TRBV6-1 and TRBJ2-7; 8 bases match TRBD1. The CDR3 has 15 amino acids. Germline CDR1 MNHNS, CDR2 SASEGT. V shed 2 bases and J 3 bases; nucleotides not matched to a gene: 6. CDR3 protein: CASSEKTGVFYEQYF. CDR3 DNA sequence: TGTGCCAGCAGTGAAAAGACAGGGGTTTTCTACGAGCAGTACTTC.

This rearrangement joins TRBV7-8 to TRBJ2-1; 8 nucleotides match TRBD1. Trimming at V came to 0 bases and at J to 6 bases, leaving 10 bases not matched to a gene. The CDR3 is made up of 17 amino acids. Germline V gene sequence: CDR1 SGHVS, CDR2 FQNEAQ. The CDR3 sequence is CASSLARSGQGPNEQFF. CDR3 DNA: TGTGCCAGCAGCTTAGCGAGGTCCGGACAGGGCCCCAATGAGCAGTTCTTC.

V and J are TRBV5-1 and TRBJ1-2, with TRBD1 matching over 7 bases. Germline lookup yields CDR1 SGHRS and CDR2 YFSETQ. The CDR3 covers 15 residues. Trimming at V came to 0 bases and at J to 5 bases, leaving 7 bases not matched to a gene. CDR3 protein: CASSLAGTDLYGYTF. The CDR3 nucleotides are TGCGCCAGCAGCTTGGCGGGGACAGATTTATATGGCTACACCTTC.

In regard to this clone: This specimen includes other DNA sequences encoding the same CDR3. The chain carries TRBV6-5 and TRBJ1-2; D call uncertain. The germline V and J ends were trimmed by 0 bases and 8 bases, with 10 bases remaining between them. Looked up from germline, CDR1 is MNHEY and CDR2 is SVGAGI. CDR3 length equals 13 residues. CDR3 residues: CASSYSTGYGYTF. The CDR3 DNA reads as TGTGCCAGCAGTTACTCGACCGGGTACGGCTACACCTTC.

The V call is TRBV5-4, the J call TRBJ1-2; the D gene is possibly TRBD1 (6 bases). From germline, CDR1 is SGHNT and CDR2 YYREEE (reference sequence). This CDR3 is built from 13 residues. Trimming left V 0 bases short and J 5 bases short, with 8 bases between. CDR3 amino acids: CASSLDREYGYTF. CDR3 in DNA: TGTGCCAGCAGCTTGGACAGGGAGTATGGCTACACCTTC.

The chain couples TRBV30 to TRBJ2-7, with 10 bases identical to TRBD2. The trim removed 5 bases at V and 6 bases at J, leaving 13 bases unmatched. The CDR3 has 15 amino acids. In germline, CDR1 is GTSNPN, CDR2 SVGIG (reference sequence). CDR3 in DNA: TGTGCCTGGGAACCCGGGACTAGCGCCGGCGGCGAGCAGTACTTC. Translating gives CAWEPGTSAGGEQYF.

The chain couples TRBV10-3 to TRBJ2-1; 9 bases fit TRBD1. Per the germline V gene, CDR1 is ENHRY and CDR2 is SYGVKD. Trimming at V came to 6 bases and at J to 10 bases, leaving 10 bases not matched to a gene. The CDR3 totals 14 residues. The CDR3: CAISPGQGPGEQFF. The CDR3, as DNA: TGTGCCATCAGCCCGGGACAGGGCCCCGGGGAGCAGTTCTTC.

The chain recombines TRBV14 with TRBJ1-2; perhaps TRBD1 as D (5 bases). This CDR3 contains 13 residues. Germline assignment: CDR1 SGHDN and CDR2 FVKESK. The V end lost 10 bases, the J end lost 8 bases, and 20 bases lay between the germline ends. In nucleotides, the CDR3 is TGTGCCACCGACCCGCTAGGGGCGCGAGGCTACACCTTC. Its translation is CATDPLGARGYTF.

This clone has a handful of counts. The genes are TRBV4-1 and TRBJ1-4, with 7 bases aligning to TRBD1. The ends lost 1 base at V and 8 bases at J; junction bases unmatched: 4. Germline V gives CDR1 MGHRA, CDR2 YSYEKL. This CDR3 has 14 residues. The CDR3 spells CASSQGRGEEKLFF. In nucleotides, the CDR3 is TGCGCCAGCAGCCAAGGCAGGGGGGAGGAAAAACTGTTTTTT.

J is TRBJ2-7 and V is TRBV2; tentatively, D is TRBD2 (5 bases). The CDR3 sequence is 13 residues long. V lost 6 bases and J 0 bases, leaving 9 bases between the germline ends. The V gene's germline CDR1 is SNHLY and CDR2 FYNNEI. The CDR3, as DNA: TGTGCCAGCAGCCTAGCAGCCTCCTACGAGCAGTACTTC. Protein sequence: CASSLAASYEQYF.